The 19 T cell receptor beta chains below come from one sample, sequenced in a study of blood T cell repertoires in COVID-19 (dated by TCRdb to 2020 to 2021). The library came from the immunoSEQ multiplex PCR assay. Sourced from immuneACCESS, this table was stored by TCRdb with only in-frame sequences that have V and J called. A share of the clones is absent; for the studies checked, an unresolved V gene accounts for under half, and the remainder has no known explanation. The sample has about 160,000 clones on record, 80% to 90% of them singletons. In total, the top ten clones hold around 5.4% of the sample. Input material: peripheral blood. The source of these receptors is a woman between 50 and 59 years old with COVID-19, enrolled during active disease.

This clone came up once. This chain uses TRBV19 with TRBJ2-2, with TRBD2 matching 7 bases. Germline CDR1 and CDR2: LNHDA and SQIVND (reference sequence). Trimming cost V 2 bases and J 4 bases; bases outside gene matches: 7. The CDR3 covers 16 residues. The chain's CDR3 is CASSIWRGGRTGELFF. In nucleotides, the CDR3 is TGTGCCAGTAGTATATGGCGCGGGGGTCGCACCGGGGAGCTGTTTTTT.

CDR3 coding DNA: TGTGCCAGCAGCTTAACGGGCCAGGGTAATTCACCCCTCCACTTT. Protein: CASSLTGQGNSPLHF. The chain is built from TRBV7-3 and TRBJ1-6; maybe TRBD1 (5 bases). V was clipped by 0 bases and J by 6 bases, with 9 bases between them. Germline loops: CDR1 SGHTA, CDR2 FQGTGA. The CDR3 has 15 amino acids. The whole variable domain, remainder taken from reference TRBV7-3 and TRBJ1-6, is GAGVSQTPSNKVTEKGKYVELRCDPISGHTALYWYRQSLGQGPEFLIYFQGTGAADDSGLPNDRFFAVRPEGSVSTLKIQRTERGDSAVYLCASSLTGQGNSPLHFGNGTRLTVT.

The chain has TRBV5-5 and TRBJ2-3; TRBD1 matches 11 bases. The CDR3 sequence is 14 residues long. Germline CDR1 SGHKS, CDR2 YYEKEE (reference sequence). The V gene end was trimmed by 4 bases and the J gene end by 6 bases; junction bases not matched to a gene: 4. As DNA, the CDR3 is TGTGCCAGCAGCACGGGACAGGGGGGCGATACGCAGTATTTT. As protein: CASSTGQGGDTQYF.

The chain joins TRBV6-5 to TRBJ1-2; possibly TRBD1 for D (6 bases). Germline values: CDR1 MNHEY, CDR2 SVGAGI. Trimming pared 0 bases from V and 13 bases from J, leaving 15 bases between. This CDR3 has 13 amino acids. The DNA for the CDR3 is TGTGCCAGCAGTTACTCTCAGGGGTTTTCTTCCACCTTC. It codes for CASSYSQGFSSTF.

The rearrangement links TRBV19 to TRBJ2-7, with D tentatively TRBD1 (6 bases). Germline-derived CDR1 and CDR2 are LNHDA and SQIVND (reference sequence). CDR3 size: 15 residues. Trimming shortened V by 0 bases and J by 1 base, and 10 bases separated the two germline ends. CDR3 amino acids: CASSIDGQGSYEQYF. The CDR3 region has the DNA TGTGCCAGTAGTATAGATGGGCAGGGGTCCTACGAGCAGTACTTC. Looking up the rest from reference TRBV19 and TRBJ2-7 gives the full variable domain: DGGITQSPKYLFRKEGQNVTLSCEQNLNHDAMYWYRQDPGQGLRLIYYSQIVNDFQKGDIAEGYSVSREKKESFPLTVTSAQKNPTAFYLCASSIDGQGSYEQYFGPGTRLTVT.

The CDR3 DNA is TGCGCCAGCAGTGAGGAGGGAATAGGCATTCAGTACTTC. This encodes CASSEEGIGIQYF. The chain carries TRBV10-2 and TRBJ2-4; D is perhaps TRBD2 (5 bases). Germline CDR1 and CDR2: WSHSY and SAAADI. CDR3 size: 13 residues. Trimming removed 2 bases from V and 9 bases from J, with 11 bases in between.

The chain recombines TRBV5-1 with TRBJ2-1; 11 bases align to TRBD2. J was trimmed by 1 base and V by 6 bases; bases with no gene match: 6. The length of the CDR3 is 16 residues. The V gene's germline CDR1 is SGHRS and CDR2 YFSETQ. CDR3 in DNA: TGCGCCAGCAATCTAGCGGGGGGCCTTTCCTACAATGAGCAGTTCTTC. This encodes CASNLAGGLSYNEQFF.

The chain combines TRBV28 with TRBJ1-4, with 9 bases lining up with TRBD1. The CDR3 length is 14 residues. The germline gives CDR1 MDHEN, CDR2 SYDVKM. Trimming cost V 6 bases and J 8 bases; bases outside gene matches: 7. The CDR3, as DNA: TGTGCCAGCAGCCCCGGGACAGGGAGGGAAAAACTGTTTTTT. The encoded protein is CASSPGTGREKLFF.

The chain employs TRBV23-1 and TRBJ1-2, with 9 bases matching TRBD1. TRBV23-1 is classed as an ORF, of uncertain function. Trimming took 4 bases from V and 6 from J; bases not matched to a gene: 15. The CDR3 extends over 17 amino acids. The CDR3 region has the DNA TGCGCCAGCAGTCCCTCGGGGGGACAGGGAAAATCCGATGGCTACACCTTC. Amino acid sequence: CASSPSGGQGKSDGYTF.

This clone was counted a single time. The chain uses TRBV28 and TRBJ1-2; D not resolved. Trimming removed 10 bases from V and 1 base from J, with 10 bases in between. Germline CDR1 is MDHEN and CDR2 is SYDVKM. This CDR3 spans 12 amino acids. CDR3 region: CATTGINYGYTF. The CDR3 DNA sequence: TGTGCCACCACGGGGATTAACTATGGCTACACCTTC.

This clone was detected once. The CDR3 loop reads CASSIVGGKADTQYF. The CDR3, as DNA: TGTGCCAGTAGTATAGTGGGCGGGAAGGCGGATACGCAGTATTTT. The chain couples TRBV19 to TRBJ2-3; D is possibly TRBD2 (6 bases). The CDR3 is made up of 15 amino acids. V was trimmed by 1 base and J by 6 bases, leaving 14 bases between them. Germline CDR1 LNHDA, CDR2 SQIVND (reference sequence).

The rearrangement joins TRBV20-1 to TRBJ1-1, with 8 bases aligning to TRBD1. This CDR3 comprises 11 residues. The germline V gene encodes CDR1 DFQATT and CDR2 SNEGSKA (reference sequence). In DNA form, the CDR3 reads TGCCTACAGGGGGAGAACACTGAAGCTTTCTTT. Protein product: CLQGENTEAFF.

The gene calls are TRBV28 and TRBJ1-5; 10 nucleotides agree with TRBD1. CDR3 length: 15 amino acids. With 6 bases clipped from V and 2 bases from J, the junction kept 4 bases outside the gene matches. In germline, CDR1 is MDHEN, CDR2 SYDVKM. The CDR3 sequence is CASSPGQGGNQPQHF. The CDR3 DNA reads TGTGCCAGCAGCCCTGGACAGGGGGGCAATCAGCCCCAGCATTTT. The complete variable domain, with remaining parts taken from reference TRBV28 and TRBJ1-5, reads DVKVTQSSRYLVKRTGEKVFLECVQDMDHENMFWYRQDPGLGLRLIYFSYDVKMKEKGDIPEGYSVSREKKERFSLILESASTNQTSMYLCASSPGQGGNQPQHFGDGTRLSIL.

The chain combines TRBV5-5 with TRBJ1-2, with no clear D. The germline V gene has CDR1 SGHKS and CDR2 YYEKEE (reference sequence). V shed 0 bases and J shed 2 bases, with 8 bases lying between them. The length of the CDR3 is 14 residues. CDR3 region: CASSLGLSNYGYTF. The CDR3 nucleotides read TGTGCCAGCAGCTTGGGGCTTTCAAACTATGGCTACACCTTC.

The DNA of the CDR3 is TGCGCCAGCAGCTTCTTGGGGGCCACAGATACGCAGTATTTT. It specifies CASSFLGATDTQYF. This chain links TRBV5-1 with TRBJ2-3; D is possibly TRBD1 (6 bases). Trimming removed 2 bases from V and 2 bases from J, with 9 bases in between. This CDR3 is 14 amino acids long. Germline loops: CDR1 SGHRS, CDR2 YFSETQ.

The rearrangement joins TRBV28 to TRBJ2-1; weak D call: TRBD2 (5 bases). V dropped 7 bases and J dropped 10 bases, with 26 bases sitting between them. The CDR3 is 16 residues long. Germline-derived CDR1 and CDR2 are MDHEN and SYDVKM. For the CDR3, the DNA is TGTGCCAGCATTAAGGCTGCCGCCTCGACTACTGGGGAGCAGTTCTTC. Protein product: CASIKAAASTTGEQFF.

This clone was counted once. J is TRBJ1-1 and V is TRBV7-6; D perhaps matches TRBD1 (6 bases). The CDR3 runs 15 residues. Germline lookup yields CDR1 SGHVS and CDR2 FNYEAQ. V was cut by 2 bases and J by 4 bases, with 14 bases left in between. CDR3 protein: CASSLLGGPGTEAFF. CDR3 bases: TGTGCCAGCAGCTTACTCGGGGGGCCGGGCACTGAAGCTTTCTTT.

The chain recombines TRBV5-4 with TRBJ2-2, with a possible D match to TRBD2 (5 bases). Trimming took 0 bases from V and 7 from J, leaving 16 bases between them. Per the germline V gene, CDR1 is SGHNT and CDR2 is YYREEE (reference sequence). The CDR3 contains 16 residues. CDR3 protein: CASSLAVGFEGGELFF. CDR3 bases: TGTGCCAGCAGCTTGGCGGTAGGGTTCGAGGGCGGGGAGCTGTTTTTT.

The genes are TRBV6-6 and TRBJ2-1; D call uncertain. V shed 5 bases and J shed 9 bases, with 14 bases lying between them. The CDR3 contains 13 residues. Germline-derived CDR1 and CDR2 are MNHNY and SVGAGI (reference sequence). The CDR3 reads CASSPTGRVEQFF. The CDR3 DNA reads as TGTGCCAGCAGTCCCACCGGCCGGGTTGAGCAGTTCTTC.